The sequence of this T cell receptor (beta chain) was determined in a study of T cell responses to AZD1222 COVID-19 vaccine. Study-level results: Among spike-specific TCRs, nearly half reportedly target unmutated variant regions. Repertoire sampling occurred only after the peak T cell response. Only a handful of AZD1222 recipients, six or seven in all, had baseline seropositivity.

Germline V gene lookup returns CDR1 SGHNT and CDR2 YYREEE (reference sequence). Losses at the gene ends were 4 bases for V and 6 bases for J; bases not matched to a gene: 9. The CDR3 sequence is 14 residues long. Clones were read by immunoSEQ multiplex PCR, and TCRdb kept only the in-frame ones, dropping some. The sample lists some 170,000 clones, around 94% seen once, with around 0.96% in the top ten. Comment on this clone: Antigen unknown.

This sequence joins TRBV5-4 and TRBJ2-7; 8 bases are a match to TRBD1. The sample in question was peripheral blood, obtained on day 0 of AZD1222 vaccination. The sequence was obtained from an adult in good health. This chain's CDR3 is CASSQGQESLEQYF. The CDR3 DNA reads as TGTGCCAGCAGCCAGGGACAGGAATCTCTCGAGCAGTACTTC.